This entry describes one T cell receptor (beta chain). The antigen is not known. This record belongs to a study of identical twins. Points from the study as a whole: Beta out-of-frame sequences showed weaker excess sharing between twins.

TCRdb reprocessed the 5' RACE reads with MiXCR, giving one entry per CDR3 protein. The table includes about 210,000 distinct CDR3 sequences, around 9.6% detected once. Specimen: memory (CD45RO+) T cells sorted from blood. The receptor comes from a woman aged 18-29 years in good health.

CDR3 bases: TGTGCCAGCAGTTACCGGGGCCCGCCCAGCCAAGAGACCCAGTACTTC. Translation: CASSYRGPPSQETQYF. This chain connects TRBV6-5 to TRBJ2-5, with D perhaps being TRBD1 or TRBD2 (5 bases each). Trimming left V 2 bases short and J 1 base short, with 14 bases between. There are 16 residues in the CDR3. The germline V gene encodes CDR1 MNHEY and CDR2 SVGAGI.